The table lists the clone carrying this TCR beta chain with many counts. Its antigen is as yet unknown. V dropped 7 bases and J dropped 6 bases, with 10 bases sitting between them. The CDR3 totals 13 residues. Germline V gene lookup returns CDR1 SNHLY and CDR2 FYNNEI. Uncontrolled infection, other autoimmune disease, pregnancy or lactation excluded patients. The entry originates in a study of T cells in Graves' hyperthyroidism and ophthalmopathy. Study conclusions and caveats: Most thyroid clonotypes that were expanded above 0.001 also turned up in blood. By a 13 V-J model, ophthalmopathy was set apart from stable hyperthyroidism.

Template material for amplifying TCR beta CDR3 regions consisted of RNA transcripts. The HTBI set primed first-round TCR CDR3 RT-PCR. A single record per CDR3 protein comes from TCRdb applying MiXCR to the multiplex PCR reads. The data show over 650,000 distinct CDR3 sequences, nearly 45% seen once. Specimen: peripheral blood or thyroid tissue (not recorded which). The chain is built from TRBV2 and TRBJ1-6; D call uncertain. The clonotype comes from an adult man with Graves' disease, either hyperthyroidism or ophthalmopathy (not recorded which). Here the CDR3 reads CASKAVPNSPLHF. As DNA, the CDR3 is TGTGCCAGCAAAGCAGTCCCTAATTCACCCCTCCACTTT.